What follows are 12 T cell receptor beta chains derived from one specimen sequenced in a study of tumor-infiltrating lymphocytes in localized non-small cell lung cancer. The protocol was immunoSEQ multiplex PCR, while the TCRdb copy is restricted to in-frame clones and leaves out a portion. The table records 15,000 to 20,000 clones, roughly 76% of them present only once. Input material: lung tumor tissue. The receptors were gathered from a human donor with non-small cell lung cancer.

This clone was counted a few times. This chain connects TRBV14 to TRBJ1-4; D gene unclear. Germline assignment: CDR1 SGHDN and CDR2 FVKESK. The V and J ends lost 0 bases and 7 bases respectively, with 0 bases between them. CDR3 length: 11 amino acids. The CDR3 DNA sequence: TGTGCCAGCAGCCAAGATGAAAAACTGTTTTTT. It is translated as CASSQDEKLFF.

The rearrangement joins TRBV7-9 to TRBJ2-1; no reliable D call. In germline, CDR1 is SEHNR, CDR2 FQNEAQ (reference sequence). V lost 7 bases and J 0 bases, leaving 16 bases between the germline ends. The CDR3 sequence is 16 residues long. Here the CDR3 DNA reads TGTGCCAGCACCAAAATAACGGGTTCCTCCTACAATGAGCAGTTCTTC. Amino acid sequence: CASTKITGSSYNEQFF.

This clone qualifies as medium-sized (0.01 to 0.1%). The chain uses TRBV6-1 and TRBJ1-5; 9 bases are a match to TRBD1. The V and J ends lost 4 bases and 5 bases, in that order; junction bases with no gene match: 6. The CDR3 has 15 amino acids. Germline CDR1 MNHNS, CDR2 SASEGT. This CDR3 is CASSASGTGYQPQHF. For the CDR3, the DNA is TGTGCCAGCAGTGCCAGTGGGACAGGGTATCAGCCCCAGCATTTT.

The V and J genes are TRBV27 and TRBJ2-7; D unresolved. CDR1 MNHEY and CDR2 SMNVEV come from the germline V gene (reference sequence). The V end lost 1 base, the J end lost 4 bases, and 14 bases lay between the germline ends. CDR3 size: 15 residues. The chain's CDR3 is CASSLYSDSRYEQYF. The CDR3 nucleotides are TGTGCCAGCAGTTTATACTCGGATAGCCGTTACGAGCAGTACTTC.

This clone has just a few counts. V is TRBV19 and J is TRBJ2-7; TRBD1 agrees at 11 bases. Germline V gene lookup returns CDR1 LNHDA and CDR2 SQIVND (reference sequence). With V trimmed by 3 bases and J by 3 bases, 4 bases remained unmatched. This CDR3 is 15 amino acids long. CDR3 bases: TGTGCCAGTAGTATGGCGGGGACAGGGGGCTACGAGCAGTACTTC. It specifies CASSMAGTGGYEQYF.

In this sample, this clone turned up once. The rearrangement uses TRBV4-1 and TRBJ1-3; D ambiguous. The germline gives CDR1 MGHRA, CDR2 YSYEKL. The CDR3 runs to 16 residues. V was pared by 0 bases and J by 1 base, with 10 bases between. As DNA, the CDR3 is TGCGCCAGCAGCCAAGATCGTTTAGGGTCTGGAAACACCATATATTTT. It is translated as CASSQDRLGSGNTIYF.

This rearrangement joins TRBV5-1 to TRBJ2-3, with 12 nucleotides matching TRBD2. The V gene end was trimmed by 5 bases and the J gene end by 5 bases; junction bases not matched to a gene: 9. This CDR3 has 16 residues. Germline CDR1 reads SGHRS; CDR2 reads YFSETQ. CDR3 in amino acids: CASSPPGLAGIDTQYF. In nucleotides, the CDR3 is TGCGCCAGCAGTCCCCCCGGACTAGCGGGAATAGATACGCAGTATTTT.

This clone was found once. J is TRBJ1-1 and V is TRBV6-5; perhaps TRBD1 as D (5 bases). V was clipped by 10 bases and J by 0 bases, with 18 bases between them. The CDR3 runs to 15 residues. Per the germline V gene, CDR1 is MNHEY and CDR2 is SVGAGI. CDR3 sequence: CATRRREGVNTEAFF. In nucleotides, the CDR3 is TGTGCCACCAGGAGGAGGGAAGGGGTGAACACTGAAGCTTTCTTT.

This rearrangement joins TRBV7-9 to TRBJ2-7, with 8 bases aligning to TRBD1. There are 15 residues in the CDR3. V shed 5 bases and J 2 bases; nucleotides not matched to a gene: 8. Germline V gives CDR1 SEHNR, CDR2 FQNEAQ (reference sequence). The CDR3 region has the DNA TGTGCCAGCAGCACAGGGGACAGGACACCCTACGAGCAGTACTTC. Amino acids: CASSTGDRTPYEQYF.

The chain carries TRBV20-1 and TRBJ2-5; D is ambiguous. The CDR3 totals 10 residues. V was cut by 2 bases and J by 5 bases, with 3 bases left in between. Germline assignment: CDR1 DFQATT and CDR2 SNEGSKA (reference sequence). The chain's CDR3 is CSARNETQYF. CDR3 bases: TGCAGTGCTAGAAACGAGACCCAGTACTTC.

J is TRBJ2-3 and V is TRBV9; the match to TRBD2 covers 11 bases. The germline gives CDR1 SGDLS, CDR2 YYNGEE. After removal of 3 bases from V and 4 bases from J, the junction contained 7 bases not matched to a gene. This CDR3 spans 16 amino acids. The CDR3 nucleotides read TGTGCCAGCAGCGCCATTCTAGCGGGGGGTTCAGATACGCAGTATTTT. Its protein is CASSAILAGGSDTQYF.

The chain uses TRBV19 and TRBJ1-5; no firm D call. Between the trimmed V and J ends, which lost 10 bases and 3 bases, there was a span of 19 bases. This CDR3 spans 15 amino acids. Per germline, CDR1 LNHDA and CDR2 SQIVND (reference sequence). Written as DNA, the CDR3 is TGTGCCACTAAACCAGACAACGGAGACAATCAGCCCCAGCATTTT. Translating gives CATKPDNGDNQPQHF. The full variable domain, its missing parts supplied by reference TRBV19 and TRBJ1-5, is DGGITQSPKYLFRKEGQNVTLSCEQNLNHDAMYWYRQDPGQGLRLIYYSQIVNDFQKGDIAEGYSVSREKKESFPLTVTSAQKNPTAFYLCATKPDNGDNQPQHFGDGTRLSIL.